The T cell receptor (beta chain) under discussion was sequenced for a study of blood T cell repertoires in COVID-19. Study-level background: The study drew acute and convalescent COVID-19 samples from the United States, Italy and Spain. Sample material is recorded as cDNA or gDNA derived from T cells, B-cell-depleted T cells, or PBMCs.

Under the authors' procedure: Amplifying reference gene primers gave estimates of nucleated cell counts. Profiling relied on immunoSEQ multiplex PCR, and the TCRdb table lists in-frame clones only, not all of them. From that table come the V and J calls and clone size; the DNA was used to work out D and trimming. Here the sample spans over 200,000 clones, roughly 87% being singletons. CDR1 is LNHDA, CDR2 SQIVND, per germline (reference sequence). CDR3 size: 15 residues. V gave up 1 base and J gave up 3 bases, with 10 bases separating them. The TCR comes from a human donor in a cohort sampled during active COVID-19. Source material: peripheral blood. This chain joins TRBV19 and TRBJ1-5, with D possibly being TRBD1 (5 bases). The CDR3 DNA reads as TGTGCCAGTAGTATAGGTCCAGGGCCCAATCAGCCCCAGCATTTT. Its protein product is CASSIGPGPNQPQHF. Using reference TRBV19 and TRBJ1-5 for the parts outside the CDR3, the full variable domain is DGGITQSPKYLFRKEGQNVTLSCEQNLNHDAMYWYRQDPGQGLRLIYYSQIVNDFQKGDIAEGYSVSREKKESFPLTVTSAQKNPTAFYLCASSIGPGPNQPQHFGDGTRLSIL.